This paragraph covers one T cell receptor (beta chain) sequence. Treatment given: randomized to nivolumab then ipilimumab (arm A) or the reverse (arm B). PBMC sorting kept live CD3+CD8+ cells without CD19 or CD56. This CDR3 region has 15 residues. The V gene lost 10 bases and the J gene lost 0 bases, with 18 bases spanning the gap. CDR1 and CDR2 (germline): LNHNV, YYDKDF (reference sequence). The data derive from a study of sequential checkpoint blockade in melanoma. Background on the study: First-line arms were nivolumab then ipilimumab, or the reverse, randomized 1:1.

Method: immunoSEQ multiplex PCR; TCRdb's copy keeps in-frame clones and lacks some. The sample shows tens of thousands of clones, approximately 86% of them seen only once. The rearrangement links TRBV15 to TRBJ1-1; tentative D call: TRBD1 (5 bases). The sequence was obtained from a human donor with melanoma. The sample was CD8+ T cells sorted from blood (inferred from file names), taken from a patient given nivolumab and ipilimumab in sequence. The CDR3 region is CAIRSQGSLNTEAFF. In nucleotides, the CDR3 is TGTGCCATCCGTTCGCAGGGCAGCCTGAACACTGAAGCTTTCTTT.